These 29 T cell receptor beta chains originate from one sample sequenced in a study of blood T cell repertoires in COVID-19. Sequencing used immunoSEQ multiplex PCR; TCRdb keeps in-frame clones, though not all of them. Of a few hundred thousand clones in the sample, around 90% were seen once. The sequencing sample was made of peripheral blood. The receptors derive from a woman between 55 and 75 years old with COVID-19, enrolled during active disease.

This chain uses TRBV27 with TRBJ1-5; 8 bases match TRBD1. CDR3 size: 14 residues. Trimming took 3 bases from V and 3 from J; bases not matched to a gene: 1. The germline V gene has CDR1 MNHEY and CDR2 SMNVEV (reference sequence). This CDR3 is CASSFQGANQPQHF. In DNA form, the CDR3 reads TGTGCCAGCAGTTTCCAGGGGGCCAATCAGCCCCAGCATTTT.

The chain employs TRBV5-5 and TRBJ1-5; TRBD1 matches 7 bases. V gave up 3 bases and J gave up 1 base; unmatched junction bases: 10. The germline CDR1 and CDR2 sequences are SGHKS and YYEKEE (reference sequence). The CDR3 consists of 17 residues. The CDR3 region has the DNA TGTGCCAGCAGCTCCTGGACAGGAAGATTAAGCAATCAGCCCCAGCATTTT. The encoded protein is CASSSWTGRLSNQPQHF.

The chain is built from TRBV7-9 and TRBJ1-1; D is possibly TRBD1 (6 bases). Germline assignment: CDR1 SEHNR and CDR2 FQNEAQ (reference sequence). Trimming pared 5 bases from V and 4 bases from J, leaving 14 bases between. The CDR3 totals 14 residues. CDR3 coding DNA: TGTGCCAGCAGCCGAGGGGGTCGGGGCACTGAAGCTTTCTTT. Translating it yields CASSRGGRGTEAFF.

The V call is TRBV30, the J call TRBJ2-1; maybe TRBD2 (6 bases). CDR1 is GTSNPN, CDR2 SVGIG, per germline (reference sequence). V lost 8 bases and J lost 4, with 18 bases in between. CDR3 length: 14 amino acids. The chain's CDR3 is CAGSGLNVYNEQFF. CDR3 nucleotide sequence: TGTGCCGGGTCGGGACTCAACGTATACAATGAGCAGTTCTTC.

The chain uses TRBV5-4 and TRBJ2-7; D gene ambiguous. The CDR3 length is 14 residues. V gave up 2 bases and J gave up 6 bases, with 15 bases separating them. In germline, CDR1 is SGHNT, CDR2 YYREEE (reference sequence). CDR3 loop: CASSFFSQAPEQYF. The CDR3 region has the DNA TGTGCCAGCAGCTTTTTTAGTCAGGCTCCCGAGCAGTACTTC.

The V and J genes are TRBV7-8 and TRBJ2-7, with D tentatively TRBD1 (6 bases). Trimming pared 5 bases from V and 6 bases from J, leaving 11 bases between. This CDR3 contains 12 residues. Germline-derived CDR1 and CDR2 are SGHVS and FQNEAQ. For the CDR3, the DNA is TGTGCCAGCAGCCTCAACAGGGCCGAGCAGTACTTC. It codes for CASSLNRAEQYF. The full variable domain, in which reference TRBV7-8 and TRBJ2-7 provide the parts outside the CDR3, is GAGVSQSPRYKVAKRGQDVALRCDPISGHVSLFWYQQALGQGPEFLTYFQNEAQLDKSGLPSDRFFAERPEGSVSTLKIQRTQQEDSAVYLCASSLNRAEQYFGPGTRLTVT.

Only one count was recorded for this clone. The chain is built from TRBV11-2 and TRBJ2-1, with a tentative D call TRBD2 (5 bases). CDR3 size: 15 residues. Deletions cut 0 bases from V and 8 bases from J, with 14 bases between. From germline, CDR1 is SGHAT and CDR2 FQNNGV. CDR3 coding DNA: TGTGCCAGCAGCTTAGATGGGCGGGTCGAGTATGAGCAGTTCTTC. Translated, it gives CASSLDGRVEYEQFF. Complete variable domain (other parts from reference TRBV11-2 and TRBJ2-1): EAGVAQSPRYKIIEKRQSVAFWCNPISGHATLYWYQQILGQGPKLLIQFQNNGVVDDSQLPKDRFSAERLKGVDSTLKIQPAKLEDSAVYLCASSLDGRVEYEQFFGPGTRLTVL.

On this clone: In this CDR3 the conserved last residue, phenylalanine or tryptophan, is missing, so a read error is likely. It is unclear where the CDR3 begins or ends on the DNA, so no DNA is shown, and the CDR3 is as TCRdb lists it. The V gene is TRBV19, the J gene TRBJ2-7; TRBD1, the D gene given by the table, was not confirmed from the DNA. The CDR3 is 13 amino acids long, termini counted. Germline CDR1 reads LNHDA; CDR2 reads SQIVND (reference sequence). CDR3: CASSSQGSGVLHL.

CDR3 coding DNA: TGTGCCAGCAGCCCCTCGGCTGGGGCTCGGGGCTACACCTTC. This sequence encodes CASSPSAGARGYTF. The chain employs TRBV5-4 and TRBJ1-2, with D perhaps TRBD1 (5 bases). Trimming left V 4 bases short and J 8 bases short, with 18 bases between. This CDR3 contains 14 residues. Germline V gene lookup returns CDR1 SGHNT and CDR2 YYREEE (reference sequence).

Here the CDR3 reads CASSQVGTGLYTDTQYF. The CDR3 nucleotides read TGTGCCAGCAGCCAAGTGGGGACAGGCCTCTACACAGATACGCAGTATTTT. The rearrangement links TRBV3-1 (or the pseudogene TRBV3-2) to TRBJ2-3; 8 positions agree with TRBD1. Germline assignment: CDR1 LGHDT and CDR2 YNNKEL (reference sequence). CDR3 size: 17 residues. Trimming cost V 1 base and J 2 bases; bases outside gene matches: 8.

The chain recombines TRBV5-5 with TRBJ1-1, with D tentatively TRBD1 (5 bases). Between the trimmed V and J ends, which lost 2 bases and 4 bases, there was a span of 12 bases. The CDR3 covers 14 residues. CDR1 is SGHKS, CDR2 YYEKEE, per germline (reference sequence). For the CDR3, the DNA is TGTGCCAGCAGCTTCGCGCAGGGTGTCACTGAAGCTTTCTTT. Protein: CASSFAQGVTEAFF.

The CDR3 protein is CATSLGQGVTDTQYF. CDR3 sequence (DNA): TGTGCCACTAGTTTGGGACAGGGGGTGACAGATACGCAGTATTTT. The chain uses TRBV24-1 and TRBJ2-3; 11 bases are a match to TRBD1. CDR3 length equals 15 residues. Unmatched junction bases numbered 8, after V lost 10 bases and J lost 3 bases. Germline lookup yields CDR1 KGHDR and CDR2 SFDVKD.

The chain has TRBV4-3 and TRBJ1-5; D is uncertain. Germline V gene data show CDR1 as LGHNA and CDR2 as YSLEER. V lost 0 bases and J lost 4, with 4 bases in between. This CDR3 has 13 residues. CDR3 nucleotide sequence: TGCGCCAGCAGCCAAGACGTGAATCAGCCCCAGCATTTT. Translation gives CASSQDVNQPQHF.

The chain carries TRBV12-3 or TRBV12-4 and TRBJ2-3; D remains ambiguous. The CDR3 spans 11 residues. Deletions cut 8 bases from V and 2 bases from J, with 5 bases between. DNA for the CDR3: TGTGCCAGCTGCTACACAGATACGCAGTATTTT. It translates to CASCYTDTQYF.

The gene calls are TRBV7-9 and TRBJ1-5, with 7 nucleotides matching TRBD1. The germline V gene has CDR1 SEHNR and CDR2 FQNEAQ (reference sequence). The trim removed 0 bases at V and 0 bases at J, leaving 5 bases unmatched. CDR3 length equals 17 residues. The CDR3 coding sequence is TGTGCCAGCAGCTTAGCAGGGGGCGGGTATAGCAATCAGCCCCAGCATTTT. The encoded protein is CASSLAGGGYSNQPQHF.

The gene calls are TRBV6-5 and TRBJ1-2; D is undetermined. The CDR3 totals 11 residues. V lost 6 bases, J lost 5 bases, and 7 bases lay in between. CDR1 MNHEY and CDR2 SVGAGI come from the germline V gene. CDR3 coding DNA: TGTGCCAGCAGCGACTTTTATGGCTACACCTTC. Protein product: CASSDFYGYTF.

The gene calls are TRBV6-1 and TRBJ2-7; D might be TRBD2 (6 bases). V was pared by 11 bases and J by 4 bases, with 15 bases between. There are 12 residues in the CDR3. In germline, CDR1 is MNHNS, CDR2 SASEGT. The CDR3 is CAGGTDPYEQYF. For the CDR3, the DNA is TGTGCCGGAGGGACCGATCCATACGAGCAGTACTTC.

The V and J genes are TRBV18 and TRBJ2-7; 10 nucleotides align to TRBD1. The V segment lost 2 bases and the J segment 5 bases; nucleotides outside the gene matches: 9. Per germline, CDR1 KGHSH and CDR2 LQKENI. This CDR3 is 16 amino acids long. In DNA, the CDR3 is TGTGCCAGCTCACCAGTTCGGGGACAGGGGTCCCACGAGCAGTACTTC. Amino acid sequence: CASSPVRGQGSHEQYF.

The genes are TRBV13 and TRBJ2-7, with D hard to call. CDR1 and CDR2 from the germline V gene are PRHDT and FYEKMQ (reference sequence). V shed 4 bases and J shed 6 bases, with 22 bases lying between them. The CDR3 spans 16 residues. For the CDR3, the DNA is TGTGCCAGCAGCTCCCTTACGGTGAAGAGGTCGGGCGAGCAGTACTTC. The encoded protein is CASSSLTVKRSGEQYF.

This rearrangement joins TRBV9 to TRBJ2-5, with 10 bases that match TRBD1. The V segment lost 4 bases and the J segment 1 base; nucleotides outside the gene matches: 10. Germline loops: CDR1 SGDLS, CDR2 YYNGEE. The CDR3 contains 17 residues. The CDR3 is CASSPTPGQGLQETQYF. The CDR3 region has the DNA TGTGCCAGCAGCCCAACCCCGGGACAGGGGCTCCAAGAGACCCAGTACTTC.

This sequence joins TRBV6-2 or TRBV6-3 and TRBJ2-7, with D perhaps matching TRBD2 (5 bases). Trimming cost V 0 bases and J 3 bases, with 15 bases left between them. Germline assignment: CDR1 MNHEY and CDR2 SVGEGT. The length of the CDR3 is 16 residues. CDR3 amino acids: CASSYSWTPPYYEQYF. CDR3 coding DNA: TGTGCCAGCAGTTACTCTTGGACTCCCCCCTACTACGAGCAGTACTTC.

The chain joins TRBV18 to TRBJ2-7; 8 bases are a match to TRBD1. There are 16 residues in the CDR3. With 0 bases clipped from V and 3 bases from J, the junction kept 7 bases outside the gene matches. CDR1 is KGHSH, CDR2 LQKENI, per germline. The CDR3 nucleotides are TGTGCCAGCTCACCACCGTTCCGGACAGGGATCTACGAGCAGTACTTC. Amino acids: CASSPPFRTGIYEQYF.

In its sample, this clone was seen a few times. V gene TRBV19 combines with J gene TRBJ2-1; TRBD2 agrees at 9 bases. Germline lookup yields CDR1 LNHDA and CDR2 SQIVND (reference sequence). After removal of 5 bases from V and 0 bases from J, the junction contained 2 bases not matched to a gene. The CDR3 has 15 residues. As DNA, the CDR3 is TGTGCCAGTAGTCTAGCGGGGAGCTCCTACAATGAGCAGTTCTTC. It is translated as CASSLAGSSYNEQFF. Combining the CDR3 with reference TRBV19 and TRBJ2-1 gives the whole variable domain DGGITQSPKYLFRKEGQNVTLSCEQNLNHDAMYWYRQDPGQGLRLIYYSQIVNDFQKGDIAEGYSVSREKKESFPLTVTSAQKNPTAFYLCASSLAGSSYNEQFFGPGTRLTVL.

V usage is TRBV2 and J usage is TRBJ2-5; 9 bases line up with TRBD1. V trimming: 6 bases; J trimming: 1 base; junction bases outside the gene matches: 6. The germline V gene encodes CDR1 SNHLY and CDR2 FYNNEI. The CDR3 extends over 15 amino acids. The CDR3 region is CASRAGTGPQETQYF. In nucleotides, the CDR3 is TGTGCCAGCAGGGCCGGGACAGGGCCCCAAGAGACCCAGTACTTC. Full variable domain (rest looked up from reference TRBV2 and TRBJ2-5): EPEVTQTPSHQVTQMGQEVILRCVPISNHLYFYWYRQILGQKVEFLVSFYNNEISEKSEIFDDQFSVERPDGSNFTLKIRSTKLEDSAMYFCASRAGTGPQETQYFGPGTRLLVL.

The chain couples TRBV27 to TRBJ2-7; the D is unclear. Germline CDR1 reads MNHEY; CDR2 reads SMNVEV (reference sequence). The CDR3 totals 15 residues. The V end lost 0 bases, the J end lost 3 bases, and 12 bases lay between the germline ends. CDR3 in amino acids: CASSLSPPPYYEQYF. DNA for the CDR3: TGTGCCAGCAGTTTATCCCCACCACCCTACTACGAGCAGTACTTC.

The gene calls are TRBV27 and TRBJ2-7, with TRBD2 identical over 7 bases. The CDR3 is made up of 13 amino acids. V gave up 0 bases and J gave up 7 bases; unmatched junction bases: 3. In germline, CDR1 is MNHEY, CDR2 SMNVEV (reference sequence). CDR3 in amino acids: CASSLSGGVEQYF. CDR3 nucleotide sequence: TGTGCCAGCAGTTTATCTGGGGGGGTGGAGCAGTACTTC.

The J gene is TRBJ1-1, the V gene TRBV5-1; TRBD1 matches 7 bases. CDR3 length: 14 residues. Germline V gives CDR1 SGHRS, CDR2 YFSETQ. After removal of 0 bases from V and 7 bases from J, the junction contained 6 bases not matched to a gene. The CDR3 DNA is TGCGCCAGCAGCTTGGCCGTGGGACAGATTGAAGCTTTCTTT. Protein: CASSLAVGQIEAFF.

This clone has a single count. The J gene is TRBJ1-1, the V gene TRBV6-2 or TRBV6-3; D is unresolved. Trimming shortened V by 2 bases and J by 3 bases, and 10 bases separated the two germline ends. Germline V gives CDR1 MNHEY, CDR2 SVGEGT. This CDR3 contains 14 residues. CDR3 sequence reads: CASSYDRGYTEAFF. Here the CDR3 DNA reads TGTGCCAGCAGTTACGATCGGGGTTACACTGAAGCTTTCTTT.

The chain uses TRBV5-6 and TRBJ1-3, with D maybe TRBD1 (5 bases). The CDR3 runs 14 residues. Germline CDR1 SGHDT, CDR2 YYEEEE. The V and J ends lost 0 bases and 4 bases respectively, with 8 bases between them. This CDR3 reads CASSLGPGGNTIYF. The CDR3 DNA sequence: TGTGCCAGCAGCTTGGGTCCAGGGGGAAACACCATATATTTT.